The 20 T cell receptor beta chains below come from one sample, sequenced in a study. MiXCR, run by TCRdb on the RT-PCR reads, gives a single entry per CDR3 protein. The sample carries approximately 720,000 distinct CDR3 sequences, 12% to 15% recorded once. Source material: memory CD4+ T cells from blood. The origin of the receptors is a female donor in good health, serving as a healthy control.

This clonotype came up many times. The V and J genes are TRBV20-1 and TRBJ1-1; no clear D. The germline V and J ends were trimmed by 6 bases and 8 bases, with 13 bases remaining between them. This CDR3 has 11 residues. The germline V gene encodes CDR1 DFQATT and CDR2 SNEGSKA (reference sequence). The CDR3 DNA follows: TGCAGTGCGCGTCAGGCGGGGGAAGCTTTCTTT. Its translation is CSARQAGEAFF.

The rearrangement uses TRBV29-1 and TRBJ2-7; either TRBD1 or TRBD2 may fit D (6 bases each). Germline CDR1 is SQVTM and CDR2 is ANQGSEA. V was shortened by 5 bases and J by 5 bases, with 13 bases between the two germline ends. The CDR3 totals 12 residues. For the CDR3, the DNA is TGCAGCGTTTTAGGGGGGAGGAACGAGCAGTACTTC. This sequence encodes CSVLGGRNEQYF.

This clonotype was detected only a few times. The CDR3 sequence: CASNLAPGSEAFF. In DNA, the CDR3 is TGTGCCAGCAACCTGGCGCCAGGGAGTGAAGCTTTCTTT. The V gene is TRBV6-1, the J gene TRBJ1-1; TRBD1 might be the D (5 bases). V was trimmed by 7 bases and J by 7 bases, leaving 16 bases between them. The CDR3 is 13 amino acids. CDR1 MNHNS and CDR2 SASEGT come from the germline V gene.

The DNA of the CDR3 is TGTGCCAGCAGCTTTCAGTTCGGGGAGCTGTTTTTT. Its protein is CASSFQFGELFF. The chain combines TRBV7-2 with TRBJ2-2; no definite D call. V dropped 3 bases and J dropped 7 bases, with 6 bases sitting between them. The CDR3 covers 12 residues. Germline assignment: CDR1 SGHTA and CDR2 FQGNSA.

The gene calls are TRBV20-1 and TRBJ1-5; the match to TRBD1 covers 9 bases. The CDR3 totals 13 residues. After removal of 5 bases from V and 1 base from J, the junction contained 0 bases not matched to a gene. Germline V gene sequence: CDR1 DFQATT, CDR2 SNEGSKA (reference sequence). CDR3 nucleotides: TGCAGTGCTGGACAGGGGAGCAATCAGCCCCAGCATTTT. This gives the protein CSAGQGSNQPQHF.

This clonotype was seen many times. This chain links TRBV29-1 with TRBJ2-1, with D possibly TRBD1 on 6 matching bases. Deletions cut 1 base from V and 2 bases from J, with 9 bases between. Germline CDR1 reads SQVTM; CDR2 reads ANQGSEA. There are 14 residues in the CDR3. Here the CDR3 DNA reads TGCAGCGTTGAAGGACAGGACGCCTACAATGAGCAGTTCTTC. Translation gives CSVEGQDAYNEQFF.

This chain links TRBV5-8 with TRBJ2-7, with a tentative D call TRBD1 (6 bases). This CDR3 is built from 12 residues. V dropped 4 bases and J dropped 5 bases, with 10 bases sitting between them. Germline loops: CDR1 SGHTS, CDR2 YDEGEE. The CDR3: CASSEYRDEQYF. The CDR3 coding sequence is TGTGCCAGCAGCGAATACAGGGACGAGCAGTACTTC.

The genes are TRBV29-1 and TRBJ1-1; 7 nucleotides match TRBD1. From germline, CDR1 is SQVTM and CDR2 ANQGSEA. J lost 4 bases, V lost 7 bases, and 6 bases had no gene match. The CDR3 covers 12 residues. The CDR3 protein is CSATPGGTEAFF. In DNA form, the CDR3 reads TGCAGCGCTACTCCAGGGGGCACTGAAGCTTTCTTT. Combining the CDR3 with reference TRBV29-1 and TRBJ1-1 gives the whole variable domain SAVISQKPSRDICQRGTSLTIQCQVDSQVTMMFWYRQQPGQSLTLIATANQGSEATYESGFVIDKFPISRPNLTFSTLTVSNMSPEDSSIYLCSATPGGTEAFFGQGTRLTVV.

This clonotype showed up many times. The genes are TRBV6-2 or TRBV6-3 and TRBJ1-2, with D uncertain. Germline V CDR1 and CDR2: MNHEY, SVGEGT. V lost 5 bases, J lost 0 bases, and 19 bases lay in between. This CDR3 comprises 17 residues. The CDR3 here is CASSKPGFQSSNYGYTF. The CDR3 coding sequence is TGTGCCAGCAGTAAGCCGGGATTCCAATCTTCTAACTATGGCTACACCTTC.

The rearrangement uses TRBV7-9 and TRBJ1-1, with 7 nucleotides matching TRBD1. This CDR3 region has 14 residues. CDR1 and CDR2 from the germline V gene are SEHNR and FQNEAQ (reference sequence). The V segment lost 5 bases and the J segment 8 bases; nucleotides outside the gene matches: 11. As DNA, the CDR3 is TGTGCCAGCAGCGTAGGACAGGCCCAAGGGGAAGCTTTCTTT. Its translation is CASSVGQAQGEAFF.

This rearrangement joins TRBV27 to TRBJ2-2; no firm D call. Germline CDR1 MNHEY, CDR2 SMNVEV (reference sequence). The V gene lost 3 bases and the J gene lost 4 bases, with 9 bases spanning the gap. The CDR3 totals 14 residues. CDR3 residues: CASSFGVGTGELFF. CDR3 bases: TGTGCCAGCAGTTTTGGTGTCGGCACCGGGGAGCTGTTTTTT.

This clonotype was counted a few times. The chain couples TRBV20-1 to TRBJ1-5, with TRBD1 matching over 7 bases. Unmatched junction bases numbered 9, after V lost 0 bases and J lost 7 bases. Germline lookup yields CDR1 DFQATT and CDR2 SNEGSKA (reference sequence). The CDR3 has 15 residues. The CDR3 nucleotides are TGCAGTGCTAGAGATAGAGGGGGCGCAAGGCAGCCCCAGCATTTT. It encodes CSARDRGGARQPQHF.

This clonotype has ten or more counts. The rearrangement joins TRBV27 to TRBJ2-1, with D possibly TRBD2 on 6 matching bases. This CDR3 region has 13 residues. V gave up 5 bases and J gave up 10 bases, with 15 bases separating them. Germline V gene sequence: CDR1 MNHEY, CDR2 SMNVEV (reference sequence). The CDR3 spells CASSRGGLFEQFF. The CDR3 nucleotides read TGTGCCAGCAGTAGAGGAGGGTTGTTCGAGCAGTTCTTC.

This rearrangement joins TRBV20-1 to TRBJ2-4; D is perhaps TRBD2 (7 bases). This CDR3 is built from 15 residues. Germline V gene sequence: CDR1 DFQATT, CDR2 SNEGSKA (reference sequence). V was shortened by 3 bases and J by 4 bases, with 16 bases between the two germline ends. The CDR3 DNA sequence: TGCAGTGCTAGTTTCGGGGGAGGGGGGAAAAACATTCAGTACTTC. Its protein is CSASFGGGGKNIQYF.

The J gene is TRBJ2-3, the V gene TRBV20-1, with D maybe TRBD2 (5 bases). Trimming cost V 5 bases and J 4 bases, with 16 bases left between them. The germline CDR1 and CDR2 sequences are DFQATT and SNEGSKA (reference sequence). This CDR3 region has 14 residues. DNA for the CDR3: TGCAGTGCTCCCGGGGTACCGCGGGCAGATACGCAGTATTTT. This sequence encodes CSAPGVPRADTQYF.

The chain is built from TRBV6-5 and TRBJ2-7; D could derive from TRBD1 or TRBD2 (5 bases each). From germline, CDR1 is MNHEY and CDR2 SVGAGI. The length of the CDR3 is 12 residues. V lost 2 bases, J lost 6 bases, and 8 bases lay in between. The CDR3 region is CASSYPGGEQYF. The CDR3 nucleotides are TGTGCCAGCAGTTACCCTGGGGGCGAGCAGTACTTC.

This clonotype was detected many times. V gene TRBV10-3 combines with J gene TRBJ2-3; unclear D gene. Germline assignment: CDR1 ENHRY and CDR2 SYGVKD. The length of the CDR3 is 15 residues. V was shortened by 3 bases and J by 0 bases, with 10 bases between the two germline ends. CDR3 in DNA: TGTGCCATCAGTGAACTTAGTTCAAGCACAGATACGCAGTATTTT. Its translation is CAISELSSSTDTQYF.

There are a few counts of this clonotype. This may come from a read error, since a much larger clone is one base off. The missing conserved phenylalanine or tryptophan at the end of this CDR3 makes a read error likely. The chain links TRBV29-1 to TRBJ1-1; D uncertain. CDR3 length: 13 amino acids. Germline V gene lookup returns CDR1 SQVTM and CDR2 ANQGSEA. V shed 5 bases and J shed 4 bases, with 14 bases lying between them. CDR3 DNA sequence: TGCAGCGTTAGCTCCGGGCCGGCCACTGAAGCTTTCTCT. Residues: CSVSSGPATEAFS.

This clonotype was counted at least ten times. This sequence joins TRBV5-6 and TRBJ2-3; maybe TRBD1 (6 bases). This CDR3 has 12 residues. CDR1 is SGHDT, CDR2 YYEEEE, per germline. V was pared by 3 bases and J by 8 bases, with 10 bases between. The CDR3 DNA reads TGTGCCAGCAGCTCGCAGGGGCCTACGCAGTATTTT. Its translation: CASSSQGPTQYF.

This clonotype was seen repeatedly, ten times or more. V usage is TRBV3-1 and J usage is TRBJ2-7, with D possibly TRBD2 on 7 matching bases. The CDR3 runs 14 residues. Germline-derived CDR1 and CDR2 are LGHDT and YNNKEL (reference sequence). The V end was cut by 1 base, the J end by 4 bases, with 11 bases between. CDR3 in amino acids: CASSQAGGLYEQYF. CDR3 coding DNA: TGTGCCAGCAGCCAAGCGGGGGGCCTTTACGAGCAGTACTTC.